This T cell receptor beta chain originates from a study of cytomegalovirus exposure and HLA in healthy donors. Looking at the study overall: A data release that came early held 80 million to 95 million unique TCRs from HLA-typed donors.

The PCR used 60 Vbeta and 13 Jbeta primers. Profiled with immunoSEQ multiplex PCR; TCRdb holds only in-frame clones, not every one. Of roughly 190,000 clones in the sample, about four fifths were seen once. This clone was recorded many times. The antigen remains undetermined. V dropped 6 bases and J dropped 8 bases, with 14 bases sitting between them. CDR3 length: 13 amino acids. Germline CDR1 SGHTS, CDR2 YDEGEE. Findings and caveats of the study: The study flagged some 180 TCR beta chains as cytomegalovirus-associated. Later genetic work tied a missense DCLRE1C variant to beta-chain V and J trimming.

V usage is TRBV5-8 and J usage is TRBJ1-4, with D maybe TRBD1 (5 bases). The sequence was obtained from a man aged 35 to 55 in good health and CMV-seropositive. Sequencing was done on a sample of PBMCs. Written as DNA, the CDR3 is TGTGCCAGCAACTCGGGGGTTAGGGAAAAACTGTTTTTT. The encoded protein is CASNSGVREKLFF.